This T cell receptor (beta chain) was identified in a study of beta chain features in type 1 diabetes. This clone was seen ten or more times. Its matching antigen is unknown. Study results and caveats: A closer apparent resemblance between naive, central memory and Treg TCRB repertoires was seen in patients than in healthy donors.

This CDR3 has 15 amino acids. V trimming: 5 bases; J trimming: 2 bases; junction bases outside the gene matches: 3. The germline gives CDR1 LGHNA, CDR2 YSLEER. Expressed TCRB transcripts were sequenced because the entire RNA isolate underwent reverse transcription. Here immunoSEQ multiplex PCR was the method, and the copy in TCRdb shows in-frame clones only, minus some. The data contain about 290,000 clones, around 7.3% of them singletons. The receptor's source is a young woman in good health. V gene TRBV4-3 combines with J gene TRBJ2-6; 7 bases align to TRBD1. Source material: central memory CD4+ T cells from blood. In nucleotides, the CDR3 is TGCGCCAGCAGCGGCCAGGGGGCTGGGGCCAACGTCCTGACTTTC. Its protein product is CASSGQGAGANVLTF.